What follows is one T cell receptor beta chain and its context. Its target is unknown. The data belong to a study of T cell responses to AZD1222 COVID-19 vaccine. The study's findings and limits: No repertoire was sampled before or during the peak T cell response, only after it. Targeting of unmutated variant regions was reportedly seen in nearly half of spike-specific TCRs. Spike-specific TCR breadth and depth both grew after two AZD1222 doses.

Sequencing used immunoSEQ multiplex PCR; TCRdb keeps in-frame clones, though not all of them. The sample records roughly 180,000 clones, 90% to 95% being singletons. Germline V gives CDR1 SQVTM, CDR2 ANQGSEA. V lost 6 bases to trimming and J lost 0 bases, with 16 bases between them. This CDR3 has 15 residues. The material was peripheral blood, obtained on day 0 of AZD1222 vaccination. V gene TRBV29-1 combines with J gene TRBJ2-3; D possibly corresponds to TRBD2 (5 bases). This TCR was recovered from an adult in good health. In DNA, the CDR3 is TGCAGCGTCGTCCCGCCGGGGAAGAGCACAGATACGCAGTATTTT. Its protein is CSVVPPGKSTDTQYF.